This T cell receptor (beta chain) was captured in a study of metastatic and nonmetastatic thyroid tumors (dated by TCRdb to 2020 to 2022). Looking at the study overall: Repertoires from peripheral blood and from tumor or nodule tissue samples of malignant and benign thyroid patients were compared.

None of the patients had been given any treatment before thyroid surgery. Patient clinical samples collected from about 2011 to 2018 were retrospectively analysed using T-cell receptor beta sequencing. CDR1 DFQATT and CDR2 SNEGSKA were looked up in the germline V gene (reference sequence). From the cysteine through the phenylalanine, the CDR3 covers 14 amino acids. The DNA shown is the 42-base CDR3, in frame from base 1. The V and J ends are trimmed by 6 bases and 0 bases, leaving 15 bases between them. The library was produced with PCR. The sequencing machine was an Illumina HiSeq 4000. The TCR beta-chain CDR3 region of each patient was profiled by high-throughput sequencing. The published analysis was carried out like this. A classifier to discriminate distant-metastatic papillary thyroid cancer patients was built from CDR3 differences across clinicopathological groups. To measure repertoire diversity the researchers used the Shannon index, while the Morisita-Horn index served to gauge how similar the tumor and blood repertoires were. TCRdb applied fastp at Q25 and MiXCR to the public reads, then kept only in-frame beta chains. TCRdb's processing, not the authors' own work, is the source of the V and J calls. The sample includes tens of thousands of clones, with 20% to 30% observed a single time. 12% of the sample is in the top ten clones.

With respect to this clone: The antigen it binds to is not known. Qualities for individual bases were not recorded, and no much larger clone is one base off.

General conclusions and limits of the study: TCR beta diversity was reported as significantly higher in malignant tumors than in benign nodules, in both blood and tumor samples.

The receptor chain draws on TRBV20-1 and TRBJ2-7, with TRBD2 as a weak D call on 6 bases. The TCR comes from a male donor with papillary thyroid cancer or a benign thyroid nodule (not recorded which). Some clones in this sample may be carry-over from other donors' samples. The source material was tumor tissue. The nucleotide sequence is given as TGCAGTGCCCGACGCGCGGGAAGCTCCTACGAGCAGTACTTC. It translates to CSARRAGSSYEQYF.